These 11 T cell receptor beta chains share one sample of origin, sequenced in a study of blood T cells in healthy people across ages. Primers used in a second PCR of about 6 to 11 cycles were a sample-barcoded 5' primer and a J-beta primer mix. TCRdb called the 5' RACE reads again in MiXCR, with one record for every CDR3 protein. The sample has around 620,000 distinct CDR3 sequences; roughly 28% are singletons. Source material: blood. The receptors come from a woman in her 70s in good health.

This clonotype was counted between two and nine times. V and J are TRBV29-1 and TRBJ2-3, with a tentative D call TRBD2 (6 bases). The CDR3 is made up of 16 amino acids. Deletions cut 2 bases from V and 4 bases from J, with 19 bases between. CDR1 is SQVTM, CDR2 ANQGSEA, per germline. The CDR3 DNA reads as TGCAGCGTTGAAAAACTGGGACTCCGGGGCCCAGATACGCAGTATTTT. Translating it yields CSVEKLGLRGPDTQYF.

In its sample, this clonotype was seen a few times. V and J are TRBV12-3 or TRBV12-4 and TRBJ2-7, with a tentative D call TRBD1 (5 bases). V lost 3 bases, J lost 4 bases, and 16 bases lay in between. CDR3 length equals 15 residues. CDR3: CASSFVGTGRYEQYF. In DNA, the CDR3 is TGTGCCAGCAGTTTTGTGGGTACAGGCAGATACGAGCAGTACTTC.

The chain recombines TRBV6-2 or TRBV6-3 with TRBJ2-5, with D unclear. Germline lookup yields CDR1 MNHEY and CDR2 SVGEGT. The V gene lost 3 bases and the J gene lost 4 bases, with 9 bases spanning the gap. The CDR3 has 13 residues. Here the CDR3 DNA reads TGTGCCAGCAGTTATCTGTTCGGAGAGACCCAGTACTTC. Translating it yields CASSYLFGETQYF.

The rearrangement links TRBV9 to TRBJ2-5; D could derive from TRBD1 or TRBD2 (5 bases each). The assigned J gene may be wrong: the sequence end matches TRBJ2-7 better. The CDR3 runs 14 residues. Per germline, CDR1 SGDLS and CDR2 YYNGEE. CDR3 sequence: CASSVGGRTYEQYF. CDR3 in DNA: TGTGCCAGCAGCGTTGGGGGACGGACCTACGAGCAGTACTTC.

With regard to this clonotype: The conserved final phenylalanine or tryptophan is absent from the CDR3, which likely points to a read error. The chain combines TRBV6-1 with TRBJ2-4, with 13 nucleotides matching TRBD2. Germline CDR1 reads MNHNS; CDR2 reads SASEGT. This CDR3 has 19 residues. The CDR3 nucleotides are TGTGCCAGCAGTGCGACTAGCGGGGGGACCCTCAACTCCAAACACATTCAGTACCTC. Its protein product is CASSATSGGTLNSKHIQYL.

This sequence joins TRBV15 and TRBJ2-6; D not certain. This CDR3 contains 17 residues. The germline CDR1 and CDR2 sequences are LNHNV and YYDKDF (reference sequence). Trimming took 2 bases from V and 0 from J, leaving 11 bases between them. The CDR3 is CATSRPNPNSGANVLTF. Written as DNA, the CDR3 is TGTGCCACCAGCAGACCGAACCCGAACTCTGGGGCCAACGTCCTGACTTTC.

The J gene is TRBJ2-3, the V gene TRBV6-2 or TRBV6-3; 10 nucleotides agree with TRBD2. The CDR3 covers 16 residues. CDR1 is MNHEY, CDR2 SVGEGT, per germline. The trim removed 6 bases at V and 4 bases at J, leaving 10 bases unmatched. CDR3 DNA: TGTGCCAGCAGAAGCGGGGGGGGCACTGCCCCAGATACGCAGTATTTT. This encodes CASRSGGGTAPDTQYF.

Concerning this clonotype: This CDR3 is missing its conserved last phenylalanine or tryptophan, likely due to a read error. No DNA is shown, since the ends of the CDR3 on it are uncertain; the CDR3 is the one TCRdb lists. J is TRBJ2-7 and V is TRBV10-3; the D segment call TRBD2 is taken from the table without a DNA check. Inclusive of both ends, the CDR3 amounts to 12 amino acids. Germline V gives CDR1 ENHRY, CDR2 SYGVKD. This CDR3 reads CAISETSGSWYL.

This clonotype appeared a few times. The chain joins TRBV20-1 to TRBJ2-7, with D maybe TRBD1 (5 bases). Germline V gives CDR1 DFQATT, CDR2 SNEGSKA (reference sequence). This CDR3 contains 15 residues. The V and J ends lost 0 bases and 3 bases respectively, with 15 bases between them. The CDR3 nucleotides are TGCAGTGCTAGAGATTCGAAAGGGGTGAACTACGAGCAGTACTTC. It codes for CSARDSKGVNYEQYF.

V gene TRBV4-2 combines with J gene TRBJ2-1, with D possibly matching TRBD2 (7 bases). CDR3 length: 15 amino acids. Germline V lookup: CDR1 LGHNA, CDR2 YNFKEQ. Trimming cost V 1 base and J 6 bases, with 13 bases left between them. The CDR3 spells CASSQAGGRINEQFF. CDR3 nucleotide sequence: TGTGCCAGCAGCCAAGCGGGGGGCCGGATCAATGAGCAGTTCTTC.

This clonotype was seen only a few times. The rearrangement uses TRBV6-5 and TRBJ2-5, with 8 positions matching TRBD2. Germline assignment: CDR1 MNHEY and CDR2 SVGAGI. The CDR3 contains 15 residues. The ends lost 8 bases at V and 4 bases at J; junction bases unmatched: 12. In DNA form, the CDR3 reads TGTGCCAGCTCCCCCTTCGGGGGGGAGGGAGAGACCCAGTACTTC. It is translated as CASSPFGGEGETQYF.